These 21 T cell receptor beta chains share one sample of origin, sequenced in a study of T cells after somatic rescue of genetic block. Method: immunoSEQ multiplex PCR; TCRdb's copy keeps in-frame clones and lacks some. The repertoire holds about 67,000 clones, 90% to 95% seen once, with around 3% in the top ten. Material for sequencing was peripheral blood mononuclear cells (PBMCs). These receptors were collected from a man aged 35-49 years.

The chain links TRBV6-1 to TRBJ1-5, with 7 bases aligning to TRBD1. With V trimmed by 5 bases and J by 0 bases, 4 bases remained unmatched. Germline V gives CDR1 MNHNS, CDR2 SASEGT. CDR3 length equals 15 residues. DNA for the CDR3: TGTGCCAGCAGTTTTTACAGGGGTAGCAATCAGCCCCAGCATTTT. Translated, it gives CASSFYRGSNQPQHF.

The chain is built from TRBV21-1 and TRBJ2-1; the table gives TRBD2 as D, unverified against the DNA. TRBV21-1 is a known pseudogene. The length of the CDR3 is 17 residues. The CDR3 loop reads CASSKALSGLAGGPQFF. CDR3 bases: TGTGCCAGCAGCAAAGCGCTTTCGGGACTAGCGGGAGGGCCCCAGTTCTTC.

Only one count was recorded for this clone. This sequence joins TRBV18 and TRBJ1-3; D gene ambiguous. Trimming shortened V by 6 bases and J by 0 bases, and 12 bases separated the two germline ends. Germline lookup yields CDR1 KGHSH and CDR2 LQKENI. The CDR3 is made up of 15 amino acids. The CDR3 spells CASSPGLNSGNTIYF. The CDR3 nucleotides are TGTGCCAGCTCCCCAGGACTGAACTCTGGAAACACCATATATTTT. Filled out from reference TRBV18 and TRBJ1-3, the complete variable domain reads NAGVMQNPRHLVRRRGQEARLRCSPMKGHSHVYWYRQLPEEGLKFMVYLQKENIIDESGMPKERFSAEFPKEGPSILRIQQVVRGDSAAYFCASSPGLNSGNTIYFGEGSWLTVV.

This chain uses TRBV21-1 with TRBJ2-2; the tabulated D call, TRBD1, remains unverified against the DNA. TRBV21-1 is termed a pseudogene. The CDR3 has 12 residues. For the CDR3, the DNA is TGTGCCAGCTACCAGGGTGGGGGGGAGCTGTTTTTT. Translation: CASYQGGGELFF.

The rearrangement uses TRBV11-2 and TRBJ1-1; 8 nucleotides align to TRBD1. The CDR3 covers 16 residues. CDR1 is SGHAT, CDR2 FQNNGV, per germline. V lost 0 bases and J lost 3; bases outside the gene matches: 6. In DNA form, the CDR3 reads TGTGCCAGCAGCTTAGATCAGGGGACAGGACACACTGAAGCTTTCTTT. Protein: CASSLDQGTGHTEAFF.

The count of this clone is one. The chain carries TRBV4-2 and TRBJ1-3; D gene unclear. The V gene's germline CDR1 is LGHNA and CDR2 YNFKEQ. Trimming pared 5 bases from V and 0 bases from J, leaving 11 bases between. The CDR3 is made up of 15 amino acids. The chain's CDR3 is CASSSRTVSGNTIYF. The CDR3 nucleotides read TGTGCCAGCAGCTCCCGGACGGTCTCTGGAAACACCATATATTTT.

This chain joins TRBV6-6 and TRBJ1-5; the D is unclear. This CDR3 has 14 amino acids. V lost 0 bases to trimming and J lost 0 bases, with 3 bases between them. From germline, CDR1 is MNHNY and CDR2 SVGAGI (reference sequence). The CDR3 DNA sequence: TGTGCCAGCAGTTACTCGTATAGCAATCAGCCCCAGCATTTT. This encodes CASSYSYSNQPQHF.

CDR3 protein: CASSKGDRAYGYTF. DNA for the CDR3: TGTGCCAGTAGTAAAGGGGACAGGGCCTATGGCTACACCTTC. The chain joins TRBV19 to TRBJ1-2, with 9 bases lining up with TRBD1. This CDR3 comprises 14 residues. Germline values: CDR1 LNHDA, CDR2 SQIVND (reference sequence). Trimming took 4 bases from V and 4 from J; bases not matched to a gene: 4.

The chain uses TRBV6-6 and TRBJ1-2, with D unclear. Germline V lookup: CDR1 MNHNY, CDR2 SVGAGI (reference sequence). V shed 8 bases and J shed 7 bases, with 17 bases lying between them. The length of the CDR3 is 13 residues. CDR3 sequence: CASRLGRAFGYTF. In nucleotides, the CDR3 is TGTGCCAGCCGGTTAGGTAGGGCTTTTGGCTACACCTTC.

This chain links TRBV6-6 with TRBJ2-7; D might be TRBD1 (6 bases). Per germline, CDR1 MNHNY and CDR2 SVGAGI (reference sequence). The CDR3 loop spans 13 amino acids. Trimming removed 2 bases from V and 1 base from J, with 6 bases in between. CDR3 sequence (DNA): TGTGCCAGCAGTTACGGGACATCCTACGAGCAGTACTTC. Residues: CASSYGTSYEQYF.

The genes are TRBV18 and TRBJ1-1; TRBD1 matches at 10 bases. Germline loops: CDR1 KGHSH, CDR2 LQKENI. This CDR3 has 15 amino acids. V lost 3 bases to trimming and J lost 4 bases; unmatched junction nucleotides: 5. The CDR3 region is CASSPGGQGSTEAFF. For the CDR3, the DNA is TGTGCCAGCTCACCGGGGGGACAGGGGTCCACTGAAGCTTTCTTT. The full variable domain, its missing parts supplied by reference TRBV18 and TRBJ1-1, is NAGVMQNPRHLVRRRGQEARLRCSPMKGHSHVYWYRQLPEEGLKFMVYLQKENIIDESGMPKERFSAEFPKEGPSILRIQQVVRGDSAAYFCASSPGGQGSTEAFFGQGTRLTVV.

The chain couples TRBV6-1 to TRBJ2-4, with TRBD1 identical over 8 bases. Germline V gene lookup returns CDR1 MNHNS and CDR2 SASEGT. CDR3 length: 14 amino acids. The ends lost 7 bases at V and 1 base at J; junction bases unmatched: 3. The CDR3 reads CASMTGVAKNIQYF. Written as DNA, the CDR3 is TGTGCCAGCATGACAGGGGTGGCCAAAAACATTCAGTACTTC.

The chain carries TRBV5-4 and TRBJ1-2; D call uncertain. The CDR3 is made up of 15 amino acids. The germline V gene encodes CDR1 SGHNT and CDR2 YYREEE (reference sequence). The V and J ends lost 4 bases and 0 bases respectively, with 13 bases between them. CDR3 sequence reads: CASSPSVLANYGYTF. DNA of the CDR3: TGTGCCAGCAGCCCCAGCGTTTTAGCTAACTATGGCTACACCTTC.

This rearrangement joins TRBV9 to TRBJ2-5; D possibly corresponds to TRBD1 (6 bases). Germline-derived CDR1 and CDR2 are SGDLS and YYNGEE. Trimming took 0 bases from V and 3 from J, leaving 6 bases between them. The CDR3 has 13 residues. In nucleotides, the CDR3 is TGTGCCAGCAGCGTAGCAGGGGAAGAGACCCAGTACTTC. This sequence encodes CASSVAGEETQYF. Combining the CDR3 with reference TRBV9 and TRBJ2-5 gives the whole variable domain DSGVTQTPKHLITATGQRVTLRCSPRSGDLSVYWYQQSLDQGLQFLIQYYNGEERAKGNILERFSAQQFPDLHSELNLSSLELGDSALYFCASSVAGEETQYFGPGTRLLVL.

The chain has TRBV19 and TRBJ2-3; 8 bases line up with TRBD1. The CDR3 totals 16 residues. In germline, CDR1 is LNHDA, CDR2 SQIVND (reference sequence). V shed 4 bases and J 1 base; nucleotides not matched to a gene: 7. Written as DNA, the CDR3 is TGTGCCAGTAGTACGGGACCGGGACAGGGCACAGATACGCAGTATTTT. Protein product: CASSTGPGQGTDTQYF.

This clone was picked up one time. The rearrangement uses TRBV5-1 and TRBJ1-2; 7 nucleotides line up with TRBD1. With 3 bases clipped from V and 3 bases from J, the junction kept 17 bases outside the gene matches. The germline V gene encodes CDR1 SGHRS and CDR2 YFSETQ. The CDR3 has 18 residues. The CDR3 reads CASSSSGTASLADYGYTF. The CDR3 bases are TGCGCCAGCAGCTCCTCCGGGACAGCATCCCTTGCTGACTATGGCTACACCTTC.

The chain has TRBV7-2 and TRBJ2-1; D not certain. This CDR3 is 16 amino acids long. Germline CDR1 is SGHTA and CDR2 is FQGNSA. Deletions cut 5 bases from V and 0 bases from J, with 14 bases between. The CDR3 is CASSLFGRSSYNEQFF. CDR3 in DNA: TGTGCCAGCAGCCTGTTCGGGCGGTCCTCCTACAATGAGCAGTTCTTC.

The J gene is TRBJ2-7, the V gene TRBV5-1; no clear D. CDR1 and CDR2 from the germline V gene are SGHRS and YFSETQ. This CDR3 contains 11 residues. The ends were cut back, 2 bases at V and 6 bases at J, with 6 bases in the middle. The CDR3 protein is CASSFKSEQYF. The CDR3 DNA sequence: TGCGCCAGCAGCTTCAAATCCGAGCAGTACTTC.

The CDR3 DNA is TGTGCCAGTAGTATTCAGGGTACCACCGGGGAGCTGTTTTTT. Amino acids: CASSIQGTTGELFF. This rearrangement joins TRBV19 to TRBJ2-2; D might be TRBD1 (5 bases). Germline CDR1 and CDR2: LNHDA and SQIVND (reference sequence). This CDR3 region has 14 residues. V was shortened by 3 bases and J by 4 bases, with 9 bases between the two germline ends. The whole variable domain, filled in from reference TRBV19 and TRBJ2-2, reads DGGITQSPKYLFRKEGQNVTLSCEQNLNHDAMYWYRQDPGQGLRLIYYSQIVNDFQKGDIAEGYSVSREKKESFPLTVTSAQKNPTAFYLCASSIQGTTGELFFGEGSRLTVL.

V is TRBV18 and J is TRBJ1-2, with 9 bases identical to TRBD1. Germline V CDR1 and CDR2: KGHSH, LQKENI. This CDR3 spans 14 amino acids. With V trimmed by 5 bases and J by 5 bases, 6 bases remained unmatched. The CDR3 spells CASSSTGTGYGYTF. In DNA, the CDR3 is TGTGCCAGCTCATCAACCGGGACAGGGTATGGCTACACCTTC.

The V gene is TRBV18, the J gene TRBJ1-2, with TRBD1 as a possible D gene (6 bases). The CDR3 loop spans 14 amino acids. Between the trimmed V and J ends, which lost 4 bases and 0 bases, there was a span of 9 bases. Germline V CDR1 and CDR2: KGHSH, LQKENI. The CDR3: CASSHGTSNYGYTF. The CDR3 nucleotides are TGTGCCAGCTCACACGGGACATCTAACTATGGCTACACCTTC.